The 18 T cell receptor beta chains below all came from one sample that was sequenced in a study of patients with pleural tuberculosis. TCRdb itself ran the reads through MiXCR, one entry per CDR3 protein. The sample holds approximately 50,000 distinct CDR3 sequences, approximately 7.5% seen once. The receptors stem from a human donor with pleural tuberculosis.

This clonotype was seen once. This sequence may be a read error, since a much larger clone differs from it by one base. The conserved phenylalanine or tryptophan normally closing the CDR3 is absent here, so this likely arose from a read error. The chain uses TRBV19 and TRBJ1-1, with D unresolved. Per germline, CDR1 LNHDA and CDR2 SQIVND (reference sequence). CDR3 length: 10 amino acids. V was shortened by 8 bases and J by 5 bases, with 6 bases between the two germline ends. The CDR3 loop is CASGRTEAFL. The CDR3 DNA reads TGTGCCAGTGGCCGGACTGAAGCTTTCCTT.

Comment on this clonotype: A junction end diverges from the germline sequence, so it may reflect a read error. The gene calls are TRBV9 and TRBJ1-1; D is undetermined. The CDR3 is 14 amino acids. Germline V gene sequence: CDR1 SGDLS, CDR2 YYNGEE. The CDR3 region is CASSPGSDYTEALF. CDR3 nucleotide sequence: TGTGCCAGCAGCCCGGGGAGCGACTACACTGAAGCTCTCTTT. Based on the CDR3 plus reference TRBV9 and TRBJ1-1, the full variable domain is DSGVTQTPKHLITATGQRVTLRCSPRSGDLSVYWYQQSLDQGLQFLIQYYNGEERAKGNILERFSAQQFPDLHSELNLSSLELGDSALYFCASSPGSDYTEALFGQGTRLTVV.

This clonotype was counted a few times. The rearrangement links TRBV29-1 to TRBJ2-1; possibly TRBD1 for D (6 bases). Germline loops: CDR1 SQVTM, CDR2 ANQGSEA. The CDR3 length is 13 residues. V lost 5 bases and J lost 8, with 16 bases in between. CDR3 nucleotides: TGCAGCGTTAAAACCCCGGACAGCTATGAGCAGTTCTTC. The encoded protein is CSVKTPDSYEQFF.

In regard to this clonotype: This may be a read error, as it is one base from a much larger clone. This chain uses TRBV4-1 with TRBJ1-1, with 7 bases identical to TRBD1. From germline, CDR1 is MGHRA and CDR2 YSYEKL. The CDR3 length is 16 residues. The CDR3 region is CARSQDFQGGNTEAFF. The CDR3 nucleotides are TGCGCCCGCAGCCAAGATTTCCAGGGGGGGAACACTGAAGCTTTCTTT.

This clonotype has a count of ten or more. The chain recombines TRBV7-3 with TRBJ2-3; D may correspond to TRBD1 or TRBD2 (5 bases each). The germline CDR1 and CDR2 sequences are SGHTA and FQGTGA. This CDR3 spans 13 amino acids. V lost 8 bases and J 6 bases, leaving 15 bases between the germline ends. CDR3 in DNA: TGTGCCAGCTCGAAGGGACGTGGTGATACGCAGTATTTT. Residues: CASSKGRGDTQYF.

The genes are TRBV29-1 and TRBJ1-2, with a tentative D call TRBD1 (6 bases). V was pared by 0 bases and J by 5 bases, with 25 bases between. Germline CDR1 is SQVTM and CDR2 is ANQGSEA. The CDR3 consists of 18 residues. This CDR3 is CSVEDPRLQGGKEYGYTF. CDR3 nucleotides: TGCAGCGTTGAAGATCCGCGGTTACAAGGGGGAAAGGAGTATGGCTACACCTTC. Variable domain in full (rest from reference TRBV29-1 and TRBJ1-2): SAVISQKPSRDICQRGTSLTIQCQVDSQVTMMFWYRQQPGQSLTLIATANQGSEATYESGFVIDKFPISRPNLTFSTLTVSNMSPEDSSIYLCSVEDPRLQGGKEYGYTFGSGTRLTVV.

This clonotype is classed as medium-sized (0.01 to 0.1%). V is TRBV6-9 and J is TRBJ2-1; TRBD2 aligns across 8 bases. Germline V gives CDR1 MNHGY, CDR2 SVAAGI. This CDR3 region has 16 residues. J gave up 7 bases and V 1 base, and 9 bases lay outside the gene matches. This CDR3 is CASSYYAGAGENEQFF. The CDR3 nucleotides read TGTGCCAGCAGTTATTACGCCGGAGCGGGAGAAAATGAGCAGTTCTTC.

This clonotype was seen many times. DNA of the CDR3: TGTGCCAGCAAGCCGGGGTCAGGCAATCAGCCCCAGCATTTT. It codes for CASKPGSGNQPQHF. The J gene is TRBJ1-5, the V gene TRBV25-1; D unresolved. CDR3 size: 14 residues. V dropped 7 bases and J dropped 2 bases, with 12 bases sitting between them. CDR1 is MGHDK and CDR2 is SYGVNS in the germline V gene.

This clonotype was observed a few times. The V gene is TRBV9, the J gene TRBJ2-1; perhaps D is TRBD1 or TRBD2 (6 bases each). The CDR3 totals 12 residues. The V gene lost 4 bases and the J gene lost 9 bases, with 11 bases spanning the gap. Germline CDR1 and CDR2: SGDLS and YYNGEE. The CDR3 reads CASSPEGGEQFF. Here the CDR3 DNA reads TGTGCCAGCAGCCCAGAGGGGGGTGAGCAGTTCTTC.

This clonotype was recorded at least ten times. The gene calls are TRBV10-1 and TRBJ2-3; D is uncertain. V lost 3 bases and J lost 0, with 10 bases in between. Per germline, CDR1 WNHNN and CDR2 SYGVQD (reference sequence). This CDR3 is 15 amino acids long. DNA for the CDR3: TGCGCCAGCAGTGACGGCGGAGACAGCACAGATACGCAGTATTTT. It translates to CASSDGGDSTDTQYF.

This clonotype was seen repeatedly, ten times or more. The J gene is TRBJ1-1, the V gene TRBV6-2 or TRBV6-3; no clear D. Trimming pared 9 bases from V and 0 bases from J, leaving 11 bases between. This CDR3 is built from 13 residues. Germline V gives CDR1 MNHEY, CDR2 SVGEGT. CDR3 loop: CASTAILNTEAFF. CDR3 nucleotides: TGTGCCAGTACGGCCATTTTGAACACTGAAGCTTTCTTT.

This clonotype is medium-sized by share. Here the CDR3 reads CASSHGQGRGDYEQYV. DNA of the CDR3: TGTGCCAGCAGCCATGGACAGGGCCGAGGGGACTACGAGCAGTACGTC. This sequence joins TRBV4-2 and TRBJ2-7; 8 nucleotides match TRBD1. With 3 bases clipped from V and 3 bases from J, the junction kept 10 bases outside the gene matches. The germline gives CDR1 LGHNA, CDR2 YNFKEQ. This CDR3 region has 16 residues.

This clonotype has just a few counts. This sequence joins TRBV26 and TRBJ2-1. TRBV26 is a pseudogene locus. The CDR3 has 16 residues. The CDR3 is CASSSLLRASYNEQFF. The CDR3, as DNA: TGTGCCAGCAGTTCTTTGCTCCGCGCCTCCTACAATGAGCAGTTCTTC.

This clonotype has a count of ten or more. The V and J genes are TRBV11-2 and TRBJ1-1; D is uncertain. The length of the CDR3 is 14 residues. Germline V gene data show CDR1 as SGHAT and CDR2 as FQNNGV. The germline V and J ends were trimmed by 5 bases and 4 bases, with 14 bases remaining between them. The CDR3 loop reads CASSPVVSLTEAFF. The DNA for the CDR3 is TGTGCCAGCAGCCCAGTAGTTTCACTCACTGAAGCTTTCTTT. Together with reference TRBV11-2 and TRBJ1-1, the CDR3 gives the full variable domain: EAGVAQSPRYKIIEKRQSVAFWCNPISGHATLYWYQQILGQGPKLLIQFQNNGVVDDSQLPKDRFSAERLKGVDSTLKIQPAKLEDSAVYLCASSPVVSLTEAFFGQGTRLTVV.

V and J are TRBV4-1 and TRBJ1-5, with D maybe TRBD1 (6 bases). The CDR3 covers 16 residues. The germline V and J ends were trimmed by 3 bases and 4 bases, with 16 bases remaining between them. Germline CDR1 reads MGHRA; CDR2 reads YSYEKL. The CDR3 sequence: CASSQGLWGLNQPQHF. The CDR3 nucleotides are TGCGCCAGCAGCCAGGGCCTCTGGGGGCTAAATCAGCCCCAGCATTTT.

This clonotype was counted ten times or more. The gene calls are TRBV11-2 and TRBJ2-5; D possibly corresponds to TRBD2 (6 bases). The CDR3 runs 14 residues. V was cut by 4 bases and J by 1 base, with 10 bases left in between. Looked up from germline, CDR1 is SGHAT and CDR2 is FQNNGV. The CDR3 coding sequence is TGTGCCAGCAGCTGGCGCGGGGCCCAAGAGACCCAGTACTTC. Translating it yields CASSWRGAQETQYF.

This chain connects TRBV7-3 to TRBJ2-5, with a tentative D call TRBD1 (5 bases). In germline, CDR1 is SGHTA, CDR2 FQGTGA. CDR3 length: 15 residues. V shed 1 base and J shed 5 bases, with 14 bases lying between them. This CDR3 reads CASSLNGALGETQYF. In DNA, the CDR3 is TGTGCCAGCAGCTTAAATGGGGCCCTCGGTGAGACCCAGTACTTC.

This clonotype was counted many times. The V and J genes are TRBV10-2 and TRBJ2-5; 7 bases fit TRBD1. The germline CDR1 and CDR2 sequences are WSHSY and SAAADI. Trimming at V came to 5 bases and at J to 4 bases, leaving 4 bases not matched to a gene. This CDR3 comprises 13 residues. CDR3 sequence: CASSKNRGETQYF. The CDR3 DNA reads as TGCGCCAGCAGTAAGAACAGGGGAGAGACCCAGTACTTC.